These T cell receptor beta chains were read from a single sample in a study of human T cells and chemical hapten exposure. In TCRdb, the RACE reads were re-called with MiXCR into one record per CDR3 protein. The sample carries some 180,000 distinct CDR3 sequences, around 25% recorded once. Source: whole blood, taken in connection with sensitization to the hapten diphenylcyclopropenone (DPC). All receptors come from a woman in her 40s with alopecia areata. Some clones in this sample may be carry-over from other donors' samples. Each CDR3 is given with its conserved first and last residue.

j_call	v_call	cdr3_aa
TRBJ2-7	TRBV20-1	CSARASGTGGGEQYF
TRBJ2-3	TRBV28	CASSSPLAEATQYF
TRBJ2-3	TRBV11-1	CASKKQLNTDTQYF
TRBJ2-7	TRBV9	CASSPPAGLSYEQYF
TRBJ2-7	TRBV7-2	CASSQGVSVYEQYF
TRBJ1-1	TRBV6-2/TRBV6-3	CASSYGTQGTEAFF
TRBJ1-3	TRBV9	CASSVQGSSGNTIYF
TRBJ2-3	TRBV20-1	CSARKPLWGDTQYF
TRBJ2-7	TRBV24-1	CATSDGKTAGEQYF
TRBJ1-1	TRBV7-8	CASSLSGPEAFF
TRBJ2-2	TRBV4-1	CASSHGLNTGELFF
TRBJ1-5	TRBV10-3	CAISVRGGNQPQHF
TRBJ2-1	TRBV4-1	CASSQEKGGAYNEQFF
TRBJ1-5	TRBV6-5	CASKERQGVNQPQHF
TRBJ2-1	TRBV15	CATSRDQAYYNEQFF
TRBJ2-1	TRBV27	CASSLVWSDEQFF
TRBJ2-7	TRBV6-1	CASSEGRAPSHEQYF
TRBJ2-7	TRBV20-1	CSATGLAGGPAYEQYF
TRBJ2-2	TRBV6-2/TRBV6-3	CASRLWDRVTGELFF
TRBJ2-7	TRBV20-1	CSARDREYEQYF
TRBJ2-5	TRBV7-3	CASSPTGAGGETQYF
TRBJ1-6	TRBV7-2	CASSLTGDRSNSPLHF
TRBJ2-2	TRBV11-2	CASSLVGFWNTGELFF
TRBJ1-3	TRBV10-3	CATRDSRSGNTIYF
TRBJ1-5	TRBV12-3/TRBV12-4	CASSLRGGGFGNQPQHF
TRBJ2-3	TRBV20-1	CSARGGRGGPPDTQYF
TRBJ2-1	TRBV7-9	CASTMGQGVYNEQFF
TRBJ2-5	TRBV4-1	CASSQEPGRETQYF
TRBJ1-5	TRBV20-1	CSARDGRAGQPQHF
TRBJ2-3	TRBV28	CASSTSGSTDTQYF
TRBJ1-5	TRBV6-2/TRBV6-3	CASSRDRLGQPQHF
TRBJ2-2	TRBV3-1	CASSQQGNTGELFF
TRBJ2-2	TRBV4-3	CASSQRYSGSVRTGELFF
TRBJ2-5	TRBV4-3	CASSQDLGDGKTQYF
TRBJ2-3	TRBV11-2	CASSLVARGDTQYF
TRBJ1-5	TRBV28	CASRDRNQPQHF